The T cell receptor beta chain under discussion was sequenced for a study of shared clonotypes between healthy human individuals. Sequenced by immunoSEQ multiplex PCR; TCRdb stores in-frame clones only, minus some. Of about 2.1 million clones detected, approximately 92% appear once; the ten largest clones hold about 1.7%. Cells designated naive CD8 were CD45RO-negative and were positively selected for CCR7, with terminally differentiated effector memory CD45RA+ cells excluded. CDR1 is SGHDN and CDR2 is FVKESK in the germline V gene. Between the trimmed V and J ends, which lost 0 bases and 7 bases, there was a span of 18 bases. The CDR3 totals 16 residues.

The specimen sequenced was naive CD8+ T cells from PBMCs. The sequence was obtained from a young man in good health. Some clones in this sample may be carry-over from other donors' samples. V gene TRBV14 combines with J gene TRBJ1-1, with D possibly TRBD1 on 6 matching bases. CDR3 bases: TGTGCCAGCAGCCAAGATTGGGCAGGGGAGGATAATGAAGCTTTCTTT. Residues: CASSQDWAGEDNEAFF.